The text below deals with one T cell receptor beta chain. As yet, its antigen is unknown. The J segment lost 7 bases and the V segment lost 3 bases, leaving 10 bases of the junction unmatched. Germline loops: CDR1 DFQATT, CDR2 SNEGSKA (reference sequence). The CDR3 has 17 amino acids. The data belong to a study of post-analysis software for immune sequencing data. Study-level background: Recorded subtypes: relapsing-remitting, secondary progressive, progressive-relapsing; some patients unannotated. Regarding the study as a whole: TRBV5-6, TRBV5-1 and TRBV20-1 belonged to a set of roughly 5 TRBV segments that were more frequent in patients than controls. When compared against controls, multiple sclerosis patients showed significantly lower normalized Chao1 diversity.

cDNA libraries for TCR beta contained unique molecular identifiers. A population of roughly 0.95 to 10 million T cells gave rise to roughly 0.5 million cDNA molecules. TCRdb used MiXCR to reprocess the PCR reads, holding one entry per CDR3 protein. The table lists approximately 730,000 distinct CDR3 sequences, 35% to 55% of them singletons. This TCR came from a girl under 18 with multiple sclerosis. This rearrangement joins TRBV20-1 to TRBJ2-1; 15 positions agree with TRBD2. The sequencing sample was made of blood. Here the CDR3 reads CSASSQRTSGRANEQFF. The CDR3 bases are TGCAGTGCTAGCTCCCAACGGACTAGCGGGAGGGCGAATGAGCAGTTCTTC.